A single sample is the source of the 2 T cell receptor beta chains below, sequenced in a study of graft-versus-host responses after intestinal transplantation. Intraepithelial and lamina propria lymphocytes were freed from processed graft tissue. The table came from immunoSEQ multiplex PCR; TCRdb's copy has only in-frame clones and leaves some out. In the table there are just under 6,500 clones, around 82% of which are singletons. The specimen comprised ileum tissue, sampled 307 days after intestinal transplant. These receptors were obtained from a human patient who received an intestinal transplant, so some T cells may come from the graft donor.

Only a few counts were recorded for this clone. The CDR3 DNA reads TGTGCCAGCAGTGTTCGGAGGGACGATGAAAAACTGTTTTTT. Translating gives CASSVRRDDEKLFF. The chain combines TRBV2 with TRBJ1-4; D might be TRBD1 (5 bases). CDR1 is SNHLY and CDR2 is FYNNEI in the germline V gene. The CDR3 spans 14 residues. Between the trimmed V and J ends, which lost 4 bases and 6 bases, there was a span of 12 bases.

The chain is built from TRBV15 and TRBJ1-4; the match to TRBD1 covers 8 bases. This CDR3 has 16 residues. J gave up 5 bases and V 0 bases, and 5 bases lay outside the gene matches. Germline V gene sequence: CDR1 LNHNV, CDR2 YYDKDF (reference sequence). The CDR3 region is CATSREAGQGNEKLFF. The CDR3 DNA reads TGTGCCACCAGCAGAGAGGCAGGACAGGGCAATGAAAAACTGTTTTTT.